Sequencing of this T cell receptor (beta chain) was carried out in a study of vaccination and CD4 T cells after COVID-19. Across the study: All convalescent patients were nasal swab PCR positive for SARS-CoV-2; several had mild and one severe disease. The convalescent group had six males, four females, seven Caucasians, two Asians, one multiracial.

The germline gives CDR1 MNHNS, CDR2 SASEGT. Trimming took 4 bases from V and 7 from J, leaving 11 bases between them. The CDR3 covers 13 residues. The Oncomine TCR Beta short-read assay generated sequence data from the DNA of cultured CD4+ T cells. Genomic DNA was isolated from cultured CD4+ T cells. TCRdb reprocessed the PCR reads via MiXCR and lists one record per CDR3 protein. Here the sample spans 15,000 or so distinct CDR3 sequences, about two fifths being singletons. Turning to this clonotype: Its matching antigen is unknown.

Treatment: roughly ten-day PBMC culture with coronavirus spike peptide pools or control peptides (ViraFEST assay). This sequence joins TRBV6-1 and TRBJ2-1, with a possible D match to TRBD1 (5 bases). This specimen was CD4+ T cells from blood, cultured in vitro, taken before SARS-CoV-2 vaccination. This clonotype originated in a human donor who had recovered from COVID-19. CDR3 nucleotides: TGTGCCAGCAGTGTCCAGGGTCGGAATGAGCAGTTCTTC. The encoded protein is CASSVQGRNEQFF.